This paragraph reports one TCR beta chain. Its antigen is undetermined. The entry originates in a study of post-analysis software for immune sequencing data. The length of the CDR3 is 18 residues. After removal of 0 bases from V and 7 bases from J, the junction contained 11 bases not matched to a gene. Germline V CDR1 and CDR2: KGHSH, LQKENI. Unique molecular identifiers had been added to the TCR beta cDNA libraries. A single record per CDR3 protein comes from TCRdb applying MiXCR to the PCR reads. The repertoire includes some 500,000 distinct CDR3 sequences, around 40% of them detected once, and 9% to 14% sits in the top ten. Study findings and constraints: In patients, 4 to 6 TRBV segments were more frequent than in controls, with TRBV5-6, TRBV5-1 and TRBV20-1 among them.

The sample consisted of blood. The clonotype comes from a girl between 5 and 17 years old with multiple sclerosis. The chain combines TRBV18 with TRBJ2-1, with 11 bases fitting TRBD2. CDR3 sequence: CASSPPGVAGGPGNEQFF. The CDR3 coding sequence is TGTGCCAGCTCACCACCAGGAGTAGCGGGAGGGCCGGGGAATGAGCAGTTCTTC.